These 19 T cell receptor beta chains were sequenced from one sample in a study of graft-versus-host responses after intestinal transplantation. No antigen has been assigned to these receptors. TCRdb's table, derived via immunoSEQ multiplex PCR, lists solely in-frame clones and lacks some. Of 130,000 to 150,000 clones listed, over 90% were seen once; the top ten hold approximately 0.2%. Here the sequenced sample was unstimulated CD4+ T cells sorted from spleen or lymph node cells, taken before intestinal transplant. These receptors were obtained from a human donor who received an intestinal transplant.

In the case of this clone: Other DNA sequences in this sample translate to the same CDR3. The chain combines TRBV6-4 with TRBJ2-3; TRBD2 agrees at 12 bases. The CDR3 totals 17 residues. CDR1 and CDR2 from the germline V gene are MRHNA and SNTAGT. V was pared by 8 bases and J by 3 bases, with 12 bases of the junction left unmatched. This CDR3 reads CASGRLAGAKRTDTQYF. CDR3 DNA: TGTGCCAGCGGACGACTAGCGGGAGCAAAGAGGACAGATACGCAGTATTTT.

In regard to this clone: Sequence at one end of the junction differs from germline and may be a read error. The sample holds other DNA sequences that translate to the same CDR3. The chain carries TRBV2 and TRBJ2-5, with 8 bases lining up with TRBD1. This CDR3 contains 15 residues. Germline loops: CDR1 SNHLY, CDR2 FYNNEI. The CDR3 loop is CASSGEVTGVETQYF. The CDR3 DNA follows: TGTGCCAGCAGTGGGGAGGTGACAGGGGTCGAGACTCAGTACTTC.

This chain links TRBV21-1 with TRBJ2-6; the table assigns TRBD2, which was not confirmed against the DNA. TRBV21-1 is assigned pseudogene status. This CDR3 is built from 19 residues. CDR3 residues: CASSKGEERDRSGANVLTF. In DNA, the CDR3 is TGTGCCAGCAGCAAAGGGGAGGAGCGGGACCGCTCTGGGGCCAACGTCCTGACTTTC.

The V call is TRBV5-1, the J call TRBJ1-4; tentatively, D is TRBD1 (5 bases). V was trimmed by 1 base and J by 6 bases, leaving 10 bases between them. CDR3 size: 14 residues. CDR1 SGHRS and CDR2 YFSETQ come from the germline V gene. The CDR3: CASSLLQGYEKLFF. For the CDR3, the DNA is TGCGCCAGCAGCTTGCTCCAGGGCTATGAAAAACTGTTTTTT.

The DNA for the CDR3 is TGTGCCATCAACAGGGTCCACTCCTTGTACAATGAGCAGTTCTTC. It codes for CAINRVHSLYNEQFF. J is TRBJ2-1 and V is TRBV28; a weak D match, TRBD1 (6 bases). V shed 10 bases and J shed 4 bases, with 20 bases lying between them. The CDR3 contains 15 residues. Per germline, CDR1 MDHEN and CDR2 SYDVKM.

This clone occurred once. V and J are TRBV7-9 and TRBJ2-2, with D unclear. The CDR3 runs 16 residues. Between the trimmed V and J ends, which lost 5 bases and 6 bases, there was a span of 19 bases. In germline, CDR1 is SEHNR, CDR2 FQNEAQ (reference sequence). In DNA form, the CDR3 reads TGTGCCAGCAGCACCCCGGCGCGGCTTACCGCCGGGGAGCTGTTTTTT. Protein sequence: CASSTPARLTAGELFF.

This chain uses TRBV7-3 with TRBJ2-1; 8 bases line up with TRBD2. J lost 7 bases, V lost 2 bases, and 10 bases had no gene match. The CDR3 has 16 residues. CDR1 and CDR2 from the germline V gene are SGHTA and FQGTGA. The CDR3 loop is CASSLGPSGSGNEQFF. The CDR3 DNA follows: TGTGCCAGCAGCTTAGGTCCAAGCGGGAGTGGGAATGAGCAGTTCTTC.

The chain links TRBV2 to TRBJ2-7; D may be TRBD1 (6 bases). The V end was cut by 6 bases, the J end by 4 bases, with 19 bases between. This CDR3 has 15 amino acids. Germline assignment: CDR1 SNHLY and CDR2 FYNNEI. The CDR3 spells CASSGRGPRGYEQYF. The CDR3 nucleotides read TGTGCCAGCAGCGGACGCGGACCGAGGGGGTACGAGCAGTACTTC.

This clone was recorded only once. J is TRBJ2-1 and V is TRBV6-1, with a tentative D call TRBD2 (6 bases). The CDR3 has 16 amino acids. Deletions cut 2 bases from V and 8 bases from J, with 19 bases between. CDR1 and CDR2 (germline): MNHNS, SASEGT. CDR3 sequence (DNA): TGTGCCAGCAGTGAACAAGCGGGTGCCTTTTTGGATGAGCAGTTCTTC. Translated, it gives CASSEQAGAFLDEQFF.

This sequence joins TRBV25-1 and TRBJ2-5; no firm D call. CDR1 is MGHDK, CDR2 SYGVNS, per germline. V was pared by 5 bases and J by 6 bases, with 13 bases between. The CDR3 has 13 residues. The DNA for the CDR3 is TGTGCCAGCAGTTGGGCAGGCGTCAAGACCCAGTACTTC. This gives the protein CASSWAGVKTQYF.

This clone was counted once. This rearrangement joins TRBV6-5 to TRBJ2-7; no clear D gene. Germline CDR1 and CDR2: MNHEY and SVGAGI. CDR3 length equals 15 residues. V was shortened by 6 bases and J by 3 bases, with 18 bases between the two germline ends. The CDR3 nucleotides are TGTGCCAGCAGCCGTGGCCGGGTCTGGGACTACGAGCAGTACTTC. Protein product: CASSRGRVWDYEQYF.

The CDR3 is CASSYDGVTEAFF. In DNA form, the CDR3 reads TGTGCCAGCAGTTACGATGGAGTCACTGAAGCTTTCTTT. The V call is TRBV6-5, the J call TRBJ1-1; D gene unclear. V was pared by 2 bases and J by 4 bases, with 8 bases between. Germline V gene data show CDR1 as MNHEY and CDR2 as SVGAGI. This CDR3 region has 13 residues.

V and J are TRBV6-1 and TRBJ2-2, with D hard to call. The CDR3 runs 11 residues. V was cut by 9 bases and J by 6 bases, with 8 bases left in between. Germline CDR1 reads MNHNS; CDR2 reads SASEGT. The CDR3 spells CARGLAGELFF. As DNA, the CDR3 is TGTGCCAGAGGTTTGGCCGGGGAGCTGTTTTTT.

The chain couples TRBV5-1 to TRBJ1-5; 7 positions agree with TRBD1. This CDR3 is built from 17 residues. V was pared by 2 bases and J by 5 bases, with 13 bases of the junction left unmatched. CDR1 is SGHRS and CDR2 is YFSETQ in the germline V gene. For the CDR3, the DNA is TGCGCCAGCAGCTTAGGGACAGACCCCTATCGGGATCAGCCCCAGCATTTT. Translated: CASSLGTDPYRDQPQHF.

V and J are TRBV19 and TRBJ2-5; 8 nucleotides agree with TRBD2. Unmatched junction bases numbered 7, after V lost 5 bases and J lost 2 bases. Looked up from germline, CDR1 is LNHDA and CDR2 is SQIVND (reference sequence). The CDR3 runs 15 residues. This chain's CDR3 is CASSPRLALQETQYF. CDR3 bases: TGTGCCAGTAGTCCCCGACTAGCGTTACAAGAGACCCAGTACTTC.

The rearrangement links TRBV5-4 to TRBJ2-2; perhaps TRBD2 as D (6 bases). In germline, CDR1 is SGHNT, CDR2 YYREEE (reference sequence). This CDR3 has 16 residues. Trimming removed 1 base at V and 1 base at J, with 11 bases between. The CDR3 here is CASSLPGDLNTGELFF. CDR3 nucleotides: TGTGCCAGCAGCTTGCCGGGGGACCTGAACACCGGGGAGCTGTTTTTT. The variable domain in full, completed from reference TRBV5-4 and TRBJ2-2, reads ETGVTQSPTHLIKTRGQQVTLRCSSQSGHNTVSWYQQALGQGPQFIFQYYREEENGRGNFPPRFSGLQFPNYSSELNVNALELDDSALYLCASSLPGDLNTGELFFGEGSRLTVL.

The rearrangement joins TRBV7-2 to TRBJ2-7; TRBD1 agrees at 7 bases. The CDR3 spans 16 residues. Germline-derived CDR1 and CDR2 are SGHTA and FQGNSA. V gave up 1 base and J gave up 3 bases; unmatched junction bases: 9. DNA for the CDR3: TGTGCCAGCAGCTTAGGAGGGGTAGGGACAGTCTACGAGCAGTACTTC. Residues: CASSLGGVGTVYEQYF.

This chain's CDR3 is CASRPSGANVLTF. The CDR3 nucleotides read TGTGCCAGCAGACCCTCTGGGGCCAACGTCCTGACTTTC. The chain has TRBV9 and TRBJ2-6; D is undetermined. This CDR3 has 13 amino acids. Germline CDR1 SGDLS, CDR2 YYNGEE. V lost 5 bases and J lost 0, with 3 bases in between.

This chain joins TRBV4-3 and TRBJ2-1; D gene ambiguous. CDR3 length: 16 amino acids. Germline V gene lookup returns CDR1 LGHNA and CDR2 YSLEER. The V end lost 4 bases, the J end lost 6 bases, and 19 bases lay between the germline ends. In nucleotides, the CDR3 is TGCGCCAGCAGCCTCCTGACTGGACCTGGTGGCAATGAGCAGTTCTTC. Translating it yields CASSLLTGPGGNEQFF.